Sequencing of this TCR beta chain was carried out in a study of Ad26.COV2.S vaccination and SARS-CoV-2 variants. The CDR3 runs 12 residues. The V and J ends lost 7 bases and 5 bases respectively, with 9 bases between them. CDR1 and CDR2 from the germline V gene are MNHNY and SVGAGI (reference sequence). On this clone itself: Its antigen remains unknown.

Repertoires were generated with immunoSEQ multiplex PCR, while TCRdb's copy carries only in-frame clones and drops some. This table has about 350,000 clones, roughly 94% appearing once. Regarding the study as a whole: Placebo recipients trailed vaccine recipients in spike-specific TCR breadth. The authors reported substantial breadth in spike-specific CD8+ and CD4+ T cell responses after vaccination. Comparable non-spike TCR breadth was observed in vaccine and placebo recipients.

The material sequenced was peripheral blood, taken after recovery from COVID-19. The chain combines TRBV6-6 with TRBJ1-5; D call uncertain. The receptor's source is a human donor who had recovered from COVID-19. The CDR3 protein is CASTSGDQPQHF. The CDR3 DNA reads TGTGCCAGCACCTCAGGTGATCAGCCCCAGCATTTT.